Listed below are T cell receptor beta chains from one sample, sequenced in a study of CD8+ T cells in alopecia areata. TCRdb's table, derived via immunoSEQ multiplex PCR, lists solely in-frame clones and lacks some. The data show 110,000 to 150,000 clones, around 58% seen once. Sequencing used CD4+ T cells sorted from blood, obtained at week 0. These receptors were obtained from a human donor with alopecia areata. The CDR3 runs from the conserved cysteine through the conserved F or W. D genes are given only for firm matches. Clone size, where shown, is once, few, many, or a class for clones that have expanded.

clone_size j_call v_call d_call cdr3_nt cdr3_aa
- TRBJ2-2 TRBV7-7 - TGTGCTAGCAGCTTATTAGGGGCTAACACCGGGGAGCTGTTTTTT CASSLLGANTGELFF
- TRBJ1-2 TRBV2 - TGTGCCAGCACCAAACTCACAACAGGGCCCTATGGCTACACCTTC CASTKLTTGPYGYTF
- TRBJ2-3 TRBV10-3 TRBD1 TGTGCCATCCGTCGGACAGGGTCACCCACAGATACGCAGTATTTT CAIRRTGSPTDTQYF
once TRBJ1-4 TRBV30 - TGTGCCTGGGGGCGGCGGGCGAGTGAAAAACTGTTTTTT CAWGRRASEKLFF
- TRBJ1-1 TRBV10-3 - TGTGCCATCAGTGTGGTCGGAAGCAACACTGAAGCTTTCTTT CAISVVGSNTEAFF
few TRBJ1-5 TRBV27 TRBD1 TGTGCCAGCAGTCCTAGACAGGGGGTCCGACAGCCCCAGCATTTT CASSPRQGVRQPQHF
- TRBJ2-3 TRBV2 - TGTGCCAGCAGTACGCGGGGAACGCAGTATTTT CASSTRGTQYF
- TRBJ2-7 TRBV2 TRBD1 TGTGCCAGCAGGGGAGCGGGACAGGGGTCCTACGAGCAGTACTTC CASRGAGQGSYEQYF
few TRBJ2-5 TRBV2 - TGTGCCAGCAAAGAGGACTACCAAGCGACCCAGTACTTC CASKEDYQATQYF
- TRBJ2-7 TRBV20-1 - TGCAGTGCTAGGATCGAGCAGTACTTC CSARIEQYF
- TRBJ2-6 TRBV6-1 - TGTGCCAGCAGTGAAAGGGCAGCGTCTGGGGCCAACGTCCTGACTTTC CASSERAASGANVLTF
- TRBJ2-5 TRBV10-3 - TGTGCCATCAGTGACCCTTACAAGTCCCAAGAGACCCAGTACTTC CAISDPYKSQETQYF
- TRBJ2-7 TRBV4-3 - TGCGCCAGCAGCCAAGCGACGCTAGGGAGTAGCTCCACGTACGAGCAGTACTTC CASSQATLGSSSTYEQYF
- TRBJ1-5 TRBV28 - TGTGCCAGCAGTCCCCATGGGGGGCCCCAGCATTTT CASSPHGGPQHF
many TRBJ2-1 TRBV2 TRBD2 TGTGCCAGCGGAACGGGACTAGCGGGCCAGTTCTTC CASGTGLAGQFF
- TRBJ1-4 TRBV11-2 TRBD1 TGTGCCAGCAGCCCCAGGGACAGAAATGAAAAACTGTTTTTT CASSPRDRNEKLFF
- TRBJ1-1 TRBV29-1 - TGCAGCGTTCGAGGTAAGAACACTGAAGCTTTCTTT CSVRGKNTEAFF
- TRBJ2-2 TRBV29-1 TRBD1 TGCAGCGTTGGACTAACAGGGGGCGCGGAGTCCGGGGAGCTGTTTTTT CSVGLTGGAESGELFF
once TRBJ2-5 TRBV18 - TGTGCCAGCTCACCATTGGGCCAAGAGACCCAGTACTTC CASSPLGQETQYF
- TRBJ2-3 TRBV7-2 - TGTGCCAGCAGCTTAGGCTACGGGGGTAGGGCAGATACGCAGTATTTT CASSLGYGGRADTQYF
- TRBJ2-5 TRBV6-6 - TGTGCCAGCAGTTACCCTGTAGCACCGACTATGCCCCAGTACTTC CASSYPVAPTMPQYF
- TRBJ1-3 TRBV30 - TGTGCCTGGGACGCAGGCGGAAACACCATATATTTT CAWDAGGNTIYF
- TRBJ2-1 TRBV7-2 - TGTGCCAGCAGGGGGGAAGTGTGGGGAAGCTCCTACAATGAGCAGTTCTTC CASRGEVWGSSYNEQFF
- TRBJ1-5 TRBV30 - TGTGCCTGGAATTTGGCAGTGGGTCAGCCCCAGCATTTT CAWNLAVGQPQHF
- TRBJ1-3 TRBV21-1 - TGTGCCGGGGGGAAAGAGGACACCATATATTTT CAGGKEDTIYF
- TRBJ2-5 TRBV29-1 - TGCAGCGTTGATCTCCACGGGCAGACCCAGTACTTC CSVDLHGQTQYF
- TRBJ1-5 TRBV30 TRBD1 TGTGCCTGGAGCAGGACAGGGGTTAGCAATCAGCCCCAGCATTTT CAWSRTGVSNQPQHF
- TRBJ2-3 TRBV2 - TGTGCCAGCATGAGTAGCCTAGCCACAGATACGCAGTATTTT CASMSSLATDTQYF
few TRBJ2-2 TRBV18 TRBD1 TGTGCCAGCTCACCACAGGACAGGGGCACCGGGGAGCTGTTTTTT CASSPQDRGTGELFF
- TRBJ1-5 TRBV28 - TGTGCCAGCAACAATCTGAGACAGCCCCAGCATTTT CASNNLRQPQHF
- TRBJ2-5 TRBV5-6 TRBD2 TGTGCCAGCAGCTTGGCTAGCGGTGAAGAGACCCAGTACTTC CASSLASGEETQYF
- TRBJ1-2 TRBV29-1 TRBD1 TGCAGCGTTGGCCAACAGGGGTATGGCTACACCTTC CSVGQQGYGYTF
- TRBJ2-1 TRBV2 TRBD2 TGTGCCAGCCGGGCTGGGACTATTAATGAGCAGTTCTTC CASRAGTINEQFF
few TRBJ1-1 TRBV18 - TGTGCCAGCTCACCGAGCCAGCAGAACACTGAAGCTTTCTTT CASSPSQQNTEAFF
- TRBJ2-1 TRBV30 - TGTGCCTGGAGTCCCTCCCACAATGAGCAGTTCTTC CAWSPSHNEQFF
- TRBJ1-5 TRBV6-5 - TGTGCCAGCAGCCGGGACTCCGGTAGCAATCAGCCCCAGCATTTT CASSRDSGSNQPQHF
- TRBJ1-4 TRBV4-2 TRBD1 TGTGCCAGCAGCCAAGAAACCTCCAGGACAGGGGCAACTAATGAAAAACTGTTTTTT CASSQETSRTGATNEKLFF
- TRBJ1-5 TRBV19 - TGTGCCAGTAGCCTGACAGTATATCAGCCCCAGCATTTT CASSLTVYQPQHF
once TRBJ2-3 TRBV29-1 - TGCAGCGTTGAAGTTTTGGGGGGAGATACGCAGTATTTT CSVEVLGGDTQYF
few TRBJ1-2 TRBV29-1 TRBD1 TGCAGCGTTGTAGACAGGGCGGTCTCCTATGGCTACACCTTC CSVVDRAVSYGYTF
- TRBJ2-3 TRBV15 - TGTGCCACCAGCAGGTCTCGGGATACGCAGTATTTT CATSRSRDTQYF
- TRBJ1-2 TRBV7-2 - TGTGCCAGCAGCTTGGACAGAAGGGCCTATGGCTACACCTTC CASSLDRRAYGYTF
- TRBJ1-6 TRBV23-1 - TGCGCCAGCAGTAGATACCGGCCAAATTCACCCCTCCACTTT CASSRYRPNSPLHF
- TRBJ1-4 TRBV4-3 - TGCGCCAGCAGCTGGAATAGGGTTATGGGTGAAAAACTGTTTTTT CASSWNRVMGEKLFF
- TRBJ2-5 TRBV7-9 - TGTGCCAGCGGCCCCTGGGAGACCCAGTACTTC CASGPWETQYF
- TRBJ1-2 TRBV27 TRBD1 TGTGCCAGCAGTTTATCCGGGACAGGGGGGGGCTACACCTTC CASSLSGTGGGYTF
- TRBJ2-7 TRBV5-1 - TGCGCCAGCAGCTTGGTGACTTCCAAGGACTCCTACGAGCAGTACTTC CASSLVTSKDSYEQYF
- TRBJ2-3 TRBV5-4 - TGTGCCAGCAGCTTCTGGGGCGGGGATACGCAGTATTTT CASSFWGGDTQYF
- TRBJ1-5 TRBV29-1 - TGCAGCGTTGTAGAGGGGACGGATCAGCCCCAGCATTTT CSVVEGTDQPQHF
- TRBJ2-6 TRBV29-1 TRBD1 TGCAGCGTTCCTGGCCGCGCGGGACAGGGTTCGGGGGCCAACGTCCTGACTTTC CSVPGRAGQGSGANVLTF
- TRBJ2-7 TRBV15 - TGTGCCACCAGCAGAGGGGGGACCGACCCTCCCTACGAGCAGTACTTC CATSRGGTDPPYEQYF
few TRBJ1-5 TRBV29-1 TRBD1 TGCAGCGCCCAGGGGGCGAGCAATCAGCCCCAGCATTTT CSAQGASNQPQHF
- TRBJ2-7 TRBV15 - TGTGCCACCAGCAGGAAGAGCCCGGGACAAGGCGAGCAGTACTTC CATSRKSPGQGEQYF
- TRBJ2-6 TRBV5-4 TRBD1 TGTGCCAGCACCCCCAACAGGGGGCCTGGGGCCAACGTCCTGACTTTC CASTPNRGPGANVLTF
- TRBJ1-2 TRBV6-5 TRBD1 TGTGCCAGCAGTTACTTACAGGGGAGCGCTGGCTACACCTTC CASSYLQGSAGYTF